The rows below give T cell receptor beta chains drawn from one sample of a study of T-cell reconstitution after alpha-beta-depleted transplantation in children. TCRdb reprocessed the PCR reads via MiXCR and lists one record per CDR3 protein. The sample holds almost 400,000 distinct CDR3 sequences, about a fifth seen once. The specimen was PBMCs from the stem cell graft donor, collected from the stem cell graft. The receptors derive from a human donor who donated a stem cell graft to a child with acute myeloid leukemia. CDR3s include the opening cysteine and the closing phenylalanine or tryptophan. D genes are given only for firm matches. Rows may omit the clone size; those that give it use once, few, many or a size class.

V: TRBV29-1; size: many; D: .; J: TRBJ2-1; DNA: TGCAGCGTTGTTTGGTATCCGAGGAATTACAATGAGCAGTTCTTC; CDR3: CSVVWYPRNYNEQFF
V: TRBV6-1; size: many; D: TRBD1; J: TRBJ1-2; DNA: TGTGCCAGCAAGACAGGGTTCGACTATGGCTACACCTTC; CDR3: CASKTGFDYGYTF
V: TRBV25-1; size: few; D: .; J: TRBJ2-1; DNA: TGTGCCAGCAGTGATGGCGGAGGAGGCGGCTCCTACAATGAGCAGTTCTTC; CDR3: CASSDGGGGGSYNEQFF
V: TRBV6-7; size: .; D: TRBD2; J: TRBJ2-2; DNA: TGTGCCAGCACACTAGCGGAGAACACCGGGGAGCTGTTTTTT; CDR3: CASTLAENTGELFF
V: TRBV21-1; size: .; D: .; J: TRBJ1-2; DNA: TGTGCCCGCCCCCTCGGGACAACCTATGGCTACACCTTC; CDR3: CARPLGTTYGYTF
V: TRBV29-1; size: many; D: .; J: TRBJ2-7; DNA: TGCAGCGCCCTGGGGGACTACGAGCAGTACTTC; CDR3: CSALGDYEQYF
V: TRBV7-2; size: .; D: .; J: TRBJ1-1; DNA: TGTGCCAGCAGCTTTGCGGCCACTGAAGCTTTCTTT; CDR3: CASSFAATEAFF
V: TRBV24-1; size: .; D: TRBD2; J: TRBJ2-1; DNA: TGTGCCACCAGTGATCCAACTCCGGGACTAGCGGCCAATGAGCAGTTCTTC; CDR3: CATSDPTPGLAANEQFF
V: TRBV29-1; size: .; D: TRBD2; J: TRBJ2-3; DNA: TGCAGCGTTGAACCTAGCGGGAGGGATACGCAGTATTTT; CDR3: CSVEPSGRDTQYF
V: TRBV24-1; size: many; D: TRBD2; J: TRBJ2-1; DNA: TGTGCCACCAGTGATTTGGAGACTAGCGGGAGGAATAATGAGCAGTTCTTC; CDR3: CATSDLETSGRNNEQFF
V: TRBV20-1; size: many; D: .; J: TRBJ2-5; DNA: TGCAGTGCTCCAGGGCACAATACGGGGGAGACCCAGTACTTC; CDR3: CSAPGHNTGETQYF
V: TRBV4-3; size: .; D: .; J: TRBJ2-3; DNA: TGCGCCAGCAGCCCCTCGTCGACTAGGTACACAGATACGCAGTATTTT; CDR3: CASSPSSTRYTDTQYF
V: TRBV24-1; size: .; D: TRBD2; J: TRBJ2-1; DNA: TGTGCCACCAGTGATCAAACTAGCGGGAGATACAATGAGCAGTTCTTC; CDR3: CATSDQTSGRYNEQFF
V: TRBV15; size: many; D: .; J: TRBJ2-2; DNA: TGTGCCACCAGCAGAGAGGGCACCGGGGAGCTGTTTTTT; CDR3: CATSREGTGELFF
V: TRBV5-1; size: .; D: TRBD2; J: TRBJ2-1; DNA: TGCGCCAGCAGCTACAGACTAGCGGGAGCCTACAATGAGCAGTTCTTC; CDR3: CASSYRLAGAYNEQFF
V: TRBV11-3; size: .; D: TRBD2; J: TRBJ2-5; DNA: TGTGCCAGCAGCCTGGGAGTGGCTAGCGGGAGGGCGAGTCTAGAGACCCAGTACTTC; CDR3: CASSLGVASGRASLETQYF
V: TRBV25-1; size: many; D: TRBD1; J: TRBJ2-1; DNA: TGTGCCAGCAGTGAGCGACAGGGTCACAATGAGCAGTTCTTC; CDR3: CASSERQGHNEQFF
V: TRBV29-1; size: .; D: TRBD2; J: TRBJ2-7; DNA: TGCAGCGTTGCCCCTCGGCTAGCGGGCCCGACCTACGAGCAGTACTTC; CDR3: CSVAPRLAGPTYEQYF
V: TRBV6-1; size: many; D: .; J: TRBJ2-3; DNA: TGTGCCAGCAAACCCGATTACCCAGATACGCAGTATTTT; CDR3: CASKPDYPDTQYF
V: TRBV29-1; size: few; D: TRBD1; J: TRBJ2-3; DNA: TGCAGCGCATCCGACAGGGAATTAACAGATACGCAGTATTTT; CDR3: CSASDRELTDTQYF
V: TRBV6-1; size: .; D: TRBD1; J: TRBJ2-7; DNA: TGTGCCAGCACACAACCGGGACAGGGGTCGTACGAGCAGTACTTC; CDR3: CASTQPGQGSYEQYF
V: TRBV5-1; size: few; D: TRBD1; J: TRBJ1-5; DNA: TGCGCCAGCAGCCCAACGACAGGGATCAATCAGCCCCAGCATTTT; CDR3: CASSPTTGINQPQHF
V: TRBV28; size: few; D: .; J: TRBJ2-1; DNA: TGTGCCAGCAGTTTGGCAGGGCTAGCGACCAATGAGCAGTTCTTC; CDR3: CASSLAGLATNEQFF
V: TRBV6-1; size: many; D: TRBD2; J: TRBJ2-2; DNA: TGTGCCAGCAGCGCCGGGACTAGCGGGAGGGCGGCCACCGGGGAGCTGTTTTTT; CDR3: CASSAGTSGRAATGELFF
V: TRBV12-3/TRBV12-4; size: .; D: TRBD1; J: TRBJ2-7; DNA: TGTGCCAGCAGTCCAGGGACAGCGGTCGGACACGAGCAGTACTTC; CDR3: CASSPGTAVGHEQYF
V: TRBV5-1; size: many; D: TRBD1; J: TRBJ2-7; DNA: TGTGCCAGCAGTTTGACCGGGACAGGGTCCTACGAGCAGTACTTC; CDR3: CASSLTGTGSYEQYF
V: TRBV29-1; size: .; D: .; J: TRBJ2-1; DNA: TGCAGCGTTGGCGGTGCGGTCAGGGCAGGTGAGCAGTTCTTC; CDR3: CSVGGAVRAGEQFF
V: TRBV20-1; size: many; D: .; J: TRBJ2-7; DNA: TGCAGTGCCACTTGGCGGGCCTACGAGCAGTACTTC; CDR3: CSATWRAYEQYF
V: TRBV5-4; size: .; D: TRBD2; J: TRBJ2-1; DNA: TGTGCCAGCAGCTTGACTAGCGGGACCTACAATGAGCAGTTCTTC; CDR3: CASSLTSGTYNEQFF
V: TRBV24-1; size: few; D: .; J: TRBJ1-1; DNA: TGTGCCCCGGGCGGGCCAACGGGGTCGGAGAGCACTGAAGCTTTCTTT; CDR3: CAPGGPTGSESTEAFF
V: TRBV20-1; size: many; D: TRBD1; J: TRBJ1-4; DNA: TGCAGTGCCGAGAGGACAGGGGAGGAAAAACTGTTTTTT; CDR3: CSAERTGEEKLFF
V: TRBV20-1; size: few; D: TRBD2; J: TRBJ2-3; DNA: TGCAGTGCTAGAGATACCTTCCTGGGGAGGGCGACAGATACGCAGTATTTT; CDR3: CSARDTFLGRATDTQYF
V: TRBV4-1; size: few; D: TRBD2; J: TRBJ2-1; DNA: TGCGCCAGCAGCCAATTTCGGGGGGAAGGGTCTCGTTACAATGAGCAGTTCTTC; CDR3: CASSQFRGEGSRYNEQFF
V: TRBV28; size: few; D: .; J: TRBJ1-1; DNA: TGTGCCAGCCTTTCCACTGAAGCTTTCTTT; CDR3: CASLSTEAFF
V: TRBV15; size: .; D: .; J: TRBJ2-2; DNA: TGTGCCACCAGCAGAAAAGGACACAACACCGGGGAGCTGTTTTTT; CDR3: CATSRKGHNTGELFF
V: TRBV20-1; size: .; D: .; J: TRBJ2-7; DNA: TGCAGTGCTAGTCTGCTATCCTCCTACGAGCAGTACTTC; CDR3: CSASLLSSYEQYF
V: TRBV2; size: few; D: .; J: TRBJ1-5; DNA: TGTGCCAGCAGTGCTCAGGGTAGCAATCAGCCCCAGCATTTT; CDR3: CASSAQGSNQPQHF
V: TRBV7-3; size: .; D: .; J: TRBJ2-1; DNA: TGTGCCAGCGCTAGCCACAGCTCCTACAATGAGCAGTTCTTC; CDR3: CASASHSSYNEQFF
V: TRBV6-4; size: few; D: .; J: TRBJ1-5; DNA: TGTGCCAGCAGTGAAGGGGGAGGGAAAAATCAGCCCCAGCATTTT; CDR3: CASSEGGGKNQPQHF
V: TRBV11-3; size: .; D: .; J: TRBJ1-1; DNA: TGTGCCAGCAGCTTAGATAGGATCACTGAAGCTTTCTTT; CDR3: CASSLDRITEAFF
V: TRBV28; size: .; D: TRBD2; J: TRBJ2-7; DNA: TGTGCCAGCAGTTTATTGCGGGGGGGGTCCTACGAGCAGTACTTC; CDR3: CASSLLRGGSYEQYF
V: TRBV25-1; size: few; D: TRBD2; J: TRBJ2-7; DNA: TGTGCCAGCAGTGGAACGCTAGCGGGAGGAAAGTACGAGCAGTACTTC; CDR3: CASSGTLAGGKYEQYF
V: TRBV7-2; size: .; D: TRBD1; J: TRBJ2-7; DNA: TGTGCCAGCAGCCGACAGGGGGCGGGCGAGCAGTACTTC; CDR3: CASSRQGAGEQYF
V: TRBV20-1; size: many; D: .; J: TRBJ2-3; DNA: TGCAGTGTGGAGAAGGACGACACCACAGATACGCAGTATTTT; CDR3: CSVEKDDTTDTQYF
V: TRBV29-1; size: few; D: TRBD1; J: TRBJ2-7; DNA: TGCAGCGTTGACGGTCCCGGGACAGGGGGCGAGCAGTACTTC; CDR3: CSVDGPGTGGEQYF
V: TRBV2; size: .; D: .; J: TRBJ2-6; DNA: TGTGCCAGCAGTGATGATAGACTGGCCAACGTCCTGACTTTC; CDR3: CASSDDRLANVLTF
V: TRBV7-3; size: few; D: .; J: TRBJ2-2; DNA: TGTGCCAGCAGCTTAACGGCCCACGCGAACACCGGGGAGCTGTTTTTT; CDR3: CASSLTAHANTGELFF